This TCR beta chain was observed in a study of early T cells in non-severe SARS-CoV-2 infection. Turning to the study itself: Sequencing targeted bulk RNA from unsorted whole blood, leaving chains unpaired.

This clonotype was counted a few times. Its matching antigen is unknown. Findings of the study overall: Lookups in VDJdb leaned toward anti-spike CD8 responses and missed private and CD4 specificities.

TCRdb re-analysed the 5' RACE reads in MiXCR, keeping a single row per CDR3 protein. The sample has 99,000 or so distinct CDR3 sequences; 16% are singletons. The CDR3 is made up of 13 amino acids. CDR1 SQVTM and CDR2 ANQGSEA come from the germline V gene. V was clipped by 7 bases and J by 0 bases; unmatched bases: 6. This clonotype was obtained from an adult who was a healthcare worker with PCR-confirmed SARS-CoV-2 infection or an uninfected control (not recorded which). Material for sequencing was whole blood. This rearrangement joins TRBV29-1 to TRBJ2-7; 7 bases are shared with TRBD1. CDR3 in DNA: TGCAGCGACCCCAGGGACAGCTCCTACGAGCAGTACTTC. Translating gives CSDPRDSSYEQYF.